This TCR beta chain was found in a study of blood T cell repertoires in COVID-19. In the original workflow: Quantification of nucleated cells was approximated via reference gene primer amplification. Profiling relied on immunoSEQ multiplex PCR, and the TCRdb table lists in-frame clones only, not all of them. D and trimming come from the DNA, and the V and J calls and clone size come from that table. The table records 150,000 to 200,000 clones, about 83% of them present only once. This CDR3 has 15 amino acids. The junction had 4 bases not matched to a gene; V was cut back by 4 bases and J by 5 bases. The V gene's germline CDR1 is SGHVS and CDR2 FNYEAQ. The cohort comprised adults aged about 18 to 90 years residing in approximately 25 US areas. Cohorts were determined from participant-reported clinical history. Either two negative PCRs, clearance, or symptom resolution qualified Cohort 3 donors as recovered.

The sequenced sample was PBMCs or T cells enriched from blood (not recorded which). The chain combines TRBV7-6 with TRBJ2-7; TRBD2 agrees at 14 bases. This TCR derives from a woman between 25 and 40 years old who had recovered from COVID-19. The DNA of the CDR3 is TGTGCCAGCAGCTCGCCGGGACTAGCGGGAGACGAGCAGTACTTC. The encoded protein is CASSSPGLAGDEQYF.